A single sample gave rise to the 29 T cell receptor beta chains below, sequenced in a study of T cell clonotyping in hematopoietic cell transplantation. Assay: immunoSEQ multiplex PCR; the TCRdb copy retains only in-frame clones and omits some. The sample includes about 12,000 clones, approximately 90% of them seen just once. The source material was peripheral blood mononuclear cells. Receptors were obtained from a woman in her forties or fifties in good health. Some clones in this sample may be carry-over from other donors' samples.

The gene calls are TRBV10-3 and TRBJ2-1; D remains ambiguous. The CDR3 is 15 amino acids. V lost 10 bases, J lost 0 bases, and 16 bases lay in between. Germline CDR1 is ENHRY and CDR2 is SYGVKD. DNA of the CDR3: TGTGCCACCAGGCCAACGGGCCTCTCCTACAATGAGCAGTTCTTC. Its translation: CATRPTGLSYNEQFF.

The V and J genes are TRBV11-2 and TRBJ1-2; D possibly corresponds to TRBD1 (5 bases). This CDR3 is built from 15 residues. The germline gives CDR1 SGHAT, CDR2 FQNNGV. Trimming took off 0 bases at V and 9 bases at J, with 17 bases between the two ends. CDR3 protein: CASSLEGGTTSRYTF. CDR3 DNA sequence: TGTGCCAGCAGCTTAGAGGGGGGAACTACTAGTCGCTACACCTTC.

The rearrangement uses TRBV4-3 and TRBJ1-2; 11 bases align to TRBD1. The CDR3 has 15 residues. The V gene end was trimmed by 0 bases and the J gene end by 7 bases; junction bases not matched to a gene: 4. The germline V gene encodes CDR1 LGHNA and CDR2 YSLEER. This chain's CDR3 is CASSQEGQGAGGYTF. The CDR3, as DNA: TGCGCCAGCAGCCAAGAAGGACAGGGGGCAGGTGGCTACACCTTC.

The rearrangement links TRBV7-3 to TRBJ2-3; 11 nucleotides agree with TRBD2. Trimming cost V 1 base and J 3 bases; bases outside gene matches: 6. The germline V gene encodes CDR1 SGHTA and CDR2 FQGTGA. The CDR3 extends over 17 amino acids. The CDR3 region is CASSLRVAGGRTDTQYF. The DNA for the CDR3 is TGTGCCAGCAGCTTAAGGGTAGCGGGGGGGAGGACAGATACGCAGTATTTT.

DNA for the CDR3: TGTGCCACCAGCAGTCAGATAGGCGTAGGGTCACCCCTCCACTTT. Its translation: CATSSQIGVGSPLHF. This chain connects TRBV15 to TRBJ1-6; no reliable D call. Germline V CDR1 and CDR2: LNHNV, YYDKDF (reference sequence). This CDR3 has 15 amino acids. V was cut by 3 bases and J by 10 bases, with 16 bases left in between.

The rearrangement joins TRBV28 to TRBJ2-5, with a weak D call TRBD2 (5 bases). Trimming shortened V by 5 bases and J by 0 bases, and 13 bases separated the two germline ends. The CDR3 is made up of 15 amino acids. Germline assignment: CDR1 MDHEN and CDR2 SYDVKM. The CDR3 is CASSPSTSYQETQYF. CDR3 nucleotide sequence: TGTGCCAGCAGTCCCTCAACTAGTTACCAAGAGACCCAGTACTTC. Looking up the rest from reference TRBV28 and TRBJ2-5 gives the full variable domain: DVKVTQSSRYLVKRTGEKVFLECVQDMDHENMFWYRQDPGLGLRLIYFSYDVKMKEKGDIPEGYSVSREKKERFSLILESASTNQTSMYLCASSPSTSYQETQYFGPGTRLLVL.

V is TRBV6-6 and J is TRBJ1-6, with 8 bases fitting TRBD1. V gave up 2 bases and J gave up 8 bases; unmatched junction bases: 5. CDR3 length equals 15 residues. Germline loops: CDR1 MNHNY, CDR2 SVGAGI (reference sequence). CDR3 in amino acids: CASSYPDRVHSPLHF. CDR3 nucleotides: TGTGCCAGCAGTTACCCGGACAGGGTACATTCACCCCTCCACTTT.

The gene calls are TRBV4-2 and TRBJ1-1; TRBD1 matches at 8 bases. This CDR3 contains 14 residues. V lost 4 bases, J lost 3 bases, and 4 bases stayed unmatched. The V gene's germline CDR1 is LGHNA and CDR2 YNFKEQ. CDR3 DNA sequence: TGTGCCAGCAGCCCAGGACAGGGCTACACTGAAGCTTTCTTT. Encoded protein: CASSPGQGYTEAFF.

The rearrangement links TRBV19 to TRBJ1-1; D is unclear. The length of the CDR3 is 15 residues. Trimming pared 3 bases from V and 0 bases from J, leaving 11 bases between. CDR1 LNHDA and CDR2 SQIVND come from the germline V gene (reference sequence). This CDR3 is CASSILPGLNTEAFF. DNA for the CDR3: TGTGCCAGTAGTATTCTCCCCGGGCTGAACACTGAAGCTTTCTTT.

This chain joins TRBV7-7 and TRBJ2-2, with D possibly TRBD1 on 6 matching bases. With 5 bases removed from V and 1 base from J, the gap between germline ends came to 8 bases. The germline gives CDR1 SSHAT, CDR2 FNYEAQ (reference sequence). The CDR3 is 14 residues long. The CDR3 loop reads CASSQGQNTGELFF. The CDR3 DNA reads TGTGCCAGCAGCCAGGGACAGAACACCGGGGAGCTGTTTTTT. Variable domain in full (rest from reference TRBV7-7 and TRBJ2-2): GAGVSQSPRYKVTKRGQDVTLRCDPISSHATLYWYQQALGQGPEFLTYFNYEAQPDKSGLPSDRFSAERPEGSISTLTIQRTEQRDSAMYRCASSQGQNTGELFFGEGSRLTVL.

The J gene is TRBJ2-7, the V gene TRBV6-5; 9 bases align to TRBD1. This CDR3 has 14 amino acids. V shed 5 bases and J 3 bases; nucleotides not matched to a gene: 5. The germline CDR1 and CDR2 sequences are MNHEY and SVGAGI. The CDR3 spells CASSRGDRVYEQYF. Here the CDR3 DNA reads TGTGCCAGCAGTAGGGGGGACAGGGTCTACGAGCAGTACTTC.

This chain connects TRBV10-2 to TRBJ1-1; D is perhaps TRBD1 (5 bases). The CDR3 loop spans 14 amino acids. The germline V gene has CDR1 WSHSY and CDR2 SAAADI. V was clipped by 4 bases and J by 5 bases, with 14 bases between them. DNA of the CDR3: TGCGCCAGCAGTGGGGTGGGGGGTCAGACTGAAGCTTTCTTT. Amino acids: CASSGVGGQTEAFF.

The V and J genes are TRBV9 and TRBJ1-3, with TRBD1 matching over 7 bases. The length of the CDR3 is 15 residues. From germline, CDR1 is SGDLS and CDR2 YYNGEE. The V gene end was trimmed by 0 bases and the J gene end by 3 bases; junction bases not matched to a gene: 3. The CDR3: CASSVEGTVGNTIYF. CDR3 DNA: TGTGCCAGCAGCGTAGAAGGGACAGTTGGAAACACCATATATTTT.

This chain uses TRBV7-8 with TRBJ1-5; TRBD1 is a possible D gene (5 bases). V lost 1 base, J lost 3 bases, and 10 bases lay in between. This CDR3 comprises 15 residues. Germline CDR1 and CDR2: SGHVS and FQNEAQ. CDR3: CASSLEIGDNQPQHF. CDR3 nucleotide sequence: TGTGCCAGCAGCTTAGAGATAGGGGACAATCAGCCCCAGCATTTT.

The chain combines TRBV7-2 with TRBJ1-2; TRBD1 matches 8 bases. CDR1 SGHTA and CDR2 FQGNSA come from the germline V gene. This CDR3 is built from 15 residues. The junction had 11 bases not matched to a gene; V was cut back by 5 bases and J by 6 bases. The CDR3 sequence is CASSLRGPDGNGYTF. Written as DNA, the CDR3 is TGTGCCAGCAGCCTCAGGGGGCCCGACGGGAATGGCTACACCTTC. The full variable domain, rest sourced from reference TRBV7-2 and TRBJ1-2, is GAGVSQSPSNKVTEKGKDVELRCDPISGHTALYWYRQSLGQGLEFLIYFQGNSAPDKSGLPSDRFSAERTGGSVSTLTIQRTQQEDSAVYLCASSLRGPDGNGYTFGSGTRLTVV.

The chain has TRBV4-3 and TRBJ2-2; the match to TRBD2 covers 11 bases. Germline CDR1 reads LGHNA; CDR2 reads YSLEER. The ends lost 0 bases at V and 3 bases at J; junction bases unmatched: 6. This CDR3 is built from 18 residues. CDR3 sequence: CASSQDRALAGDTGELFF. For the CDR3, the DNA is TGCGCCAGCAGCCAAGATCGAGCACTAGCGGGAGACACCGGGGAGCTGTTTTTT.

The V gene is TRBV10-3, the J gene TRBJ2-5; TRBD2 matches 9 bases. CDR1 and CDR2 from the germline V gene are ENHRY and SYGVKD. V shed 2 bases, J shed 4 bases, and the junction held 11 bases outside the gene matches. This CDR3 spans 17 amino acids. CDR3 region: CAISETRPGLAPETQYF. As DNA, the CDR3 is TGTGCCATCAGTGAGACCAGACCGGGACTAGCCCCAGAGACCCAGTACTTC.

This clone was recorded a few times. V gene TRBV6-1 combines with J gene TRBJ1-3; tentatively, D is TRBD1 (5 bases). V was clipped by 0 bases and J by 2 bases, with 14 bases between them. CDR1 is MNHNS and CDR2 is SASEGT in the germline V gene. CDR3 length equals 17 residues. This CDR3 reads CASSEALTGSAGNTIYF. The CDR3 DNA reads TGTGCCAGCAGTGAAGCCCTAACAGGATCAGCTGGAAACACCATATATTTT.

The chain joins TRBV5-1 to TRBJ2-3, with 9 bases matching TRBD2. Germline CDR1 reads SGHRS; CDR2 reads YFSETQ. V dropped 0 bases and J dropped 1; count of bases not matched to a gene: 3. CDR3 length: 16 amino acids. CDR3 in amino acids: CASSLGASGGTDTQYF. In DNA form, the CDR3 reads TGCGCCAGCAGCTTGGGTGCTAGCGGGGGCACAGATACGCAGTATTTT.

The rearrangement joins TRBV11-1 to TRBJ2-3; 8 bases are a match to TRBD2. Per the germline V gene, CDR1 is SGHAT and CDR2 is FQDESV (reference sequence). V trimming: 6 bases; J trimming: 5 bases; junction bases outside the gene matches: 10. The CDR3 runs to 15 residues. CDR3 amino acids: CASRIGGAGRDTQYF. The CDR3 coding sequence is TGTGCCAGCAGAATCGGGGGGGCCGGGCGAGATACGCAGTATTTT.

As concerns this clone: A junction end diverges from the germline sequence, so it may reflect a read error. Here the CDR3 DNA reads TGTGCCAGCAGCCGTGGATTGAACACTAAAGCTTTCTTT. Residues: CASSRGLNTKAFF. This chain connects TRBV11-2 to TRBJ1-1; D is unresolved. This CDR3 has 13 amino acids. Germline CDR1 SGHAT, CDR2 FQNNGV.

The chain carries TRBV7-9 and TRBJ2-7; TRBD1 might be the D (5 bases). CDR3 length: 13 residues. From germline, CDR1 is SEHNR and CDR2 FQNEAQ (reference sequence). Trimming took 5 bases from V and 5 from J, leaving 13 bases between them. As DNA, the CDR3 is TGTGCCAGCAGCGCACGACAGTTTAACGAGCAGTACTTC. Translated, it gives CASSARQFNEQYF.

The V gene is TRBV6-6, the J gene TRBJ1-4; D may be TRBD1 (6 bases). This CDR3 is 15 amino acids long. V lost 4 bases, J lost 8 bases, and 17 bases lay in between. CDR1 and CDR2 (germline): MNHNY, SVGAGI (reference sequence). The CDR3 coding sequence is TGTGCCAGCAGTTCTGGACAGCTTAACCAGGAAAAACTGTTTTTT. The encoded protein is CASSSGQLNQEKLFF.

V usage is TRBV11-3 and J usage is TRBJ2-1, with TRBD2 identical over 9 bases. Germline CDR1 reads SGHNT; CDR2 reads YENEEA. The length of the CDR3 is 16 residues. Losses at the gene ends were 0 bases for V and 8 bases for J; bases not matched to a gene: 8. CDR3 protein: CASSLDGRGGLDEQFF. CDR3 in DNA: TGTGCCAGCAGCTTAGATGGGCGGGGGGGCCTGGATGAGCAGTTCTTC.

Here the CDR3 DNA reads TGCAGCGCATCCAGTAGGGTTGTTACCGGGGAGCTGTTTTTT. Amino acids: CSASSRVVTGELFF. The chain carries TRBV29-1 and TRBJ2-2; D ambiguous. V gave up 7 bases and J gave up 5 bases, with 17 bases separating them. The germline V gene has CDR1 SQVTM and CDR2 ANQGSEA. The CDR3 contains 14 residues.

The CDR3 DNA reads TGCGCCAGCAGCCCCGACAGGGAACTTTACGAGCAGTACTTC. Protein product: CASSPDRELYEQYF. This chain connects TRBV4-3 to TRBJ2-7, with 7 positions matching TRBD1. From germline, CDR1 is LGHNA and CDR2 YSLEER. Trimming at V came to 4 bases and at J to 4 bases, leaving 7 bases not matched to a gene. This CDR3 is built from 14 residues.

The rearrangement joins TRBV5-1 to TRBJ2-2; D is possibly TRBD2 (6 bases). The V gene lost 7 bases and the J gene lost 4 bases, with 14 bases spanning the gap. The germline V gene encodes CDR1 SGHRS and CDR2 YFSETQ. The CDR3 has 14 residues. CDR3 in amino acids: CASGGWATTGELFF. The CDR3 DNA reads TGCGCCAGCGGAGGGTGGGCGACCACCGGGGAGCTGTTTTTT.

This chain uses TRBV2 with TRBJ2-7, with 9 positions matching TRBD1. Per germline, CDR1 SNHLY and CDR2 FYNNEI. The CDR3 has 14 residues. J lost 3 bases, V lost 7 bases, and 7 bases had no gene match. The CDR3 DNA follows: TGTGCCAGCACCCCCCGACAGGGGGGCTACGAGCAGTACTTC. It codes for CASTPRQGGYEQYF.

Here the CDR3 DNA reads TGTGCCAGCAGCCTGAGAGAGGTGCACACCGGGGAGCTGTTTTTT. The encoded protein is CASSLREVHTGELFF. The chain carries TRBV5-4 and TRBJ2-2; D unresolved. The germline V and J ends were trimmed by 4 bases and 3 bases, with 13 bases remaining between them. This CDR3 has 15 residues. Germline-derived CDR1 and CDR2 are SGHNT and YYREEE (reference sequence).